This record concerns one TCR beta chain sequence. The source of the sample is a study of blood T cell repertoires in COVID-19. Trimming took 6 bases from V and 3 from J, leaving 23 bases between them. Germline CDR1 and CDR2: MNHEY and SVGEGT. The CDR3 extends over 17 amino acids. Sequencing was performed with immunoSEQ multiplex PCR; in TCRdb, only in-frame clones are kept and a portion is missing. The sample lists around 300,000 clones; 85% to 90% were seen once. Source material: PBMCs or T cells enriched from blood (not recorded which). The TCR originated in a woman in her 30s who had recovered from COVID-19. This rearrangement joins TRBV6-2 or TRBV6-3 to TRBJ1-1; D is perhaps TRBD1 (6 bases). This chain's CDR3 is CASSHTWGQGRDTEAFF. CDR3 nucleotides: TGTGCCAGCAGCCACACCTGGGGGCAAGGTCGGGACACTGAAGCTTTCTTT.